The 32 T cell receptor beta chains listed next were all sequenced from one sample in a study of cytomegalovirus exposure and HLA in healthy donors. The repertoire was sequenced with immunoSEQ multiplex PCR; TCRdb's copy has only in-frame clones and lacks some. Of approximately 65,000 clones listed, 94% were seen once; the top ten hold 0.9% to 1.2%. Sequencing was performed on PBMCs. Receptors originate from a woman between 18 and 29 years old in good health and CMV-seronegative.

The chain recombines TRBV14 with TRBJ2-1; 8 nucleotides line up with TRBD1. This CDR3 is built from 18 residues. The ends lost 2 bases at V and 5 bases at J; junction bases unmatched: 14. The germline V gene encodes CDR1 SGHDN and CDR2 FVKESK. CDR3 bases: TGTGCCAGCAGCCAAAAGGACAGGGCCCCACTTTTTAACAATGAGCAGTTCTTC. Translation: CASSQKDRAPLFNNEQFF.

This chain connects TRBV4-1 to TRBJ2-7; tentative D call: TRBD2 (5 bases). Germline V CDR1 and CDR2: MGHRA, YSYEKL. The CDR3 is made up of 15 amino acids. Trimming shortened V by 3 bases and J by 3 bases, and 15 bases separated the two germline ends. CDR3 amino acids: CASSQTRDPNYEQYF. CDR3 nucleotide sequence: TGCGCCAGCAGCCAGACCCGGGATCCCAACTACGAGCAGTACTTC.

The V gene is TRBV19, the J gene TRBJ2-5, with 8 bases matching TRBD2. The CDR3 runs to 13 residues. Germline trimming cut 2 bases from V and 5 bases from J; bases unmatched to any gene: 1. Germline CDR1 reads LNHDA; CDR2 reads SQIVND (reference sequence). CDR3 sequence reads: CASSISGSETQYF. CDR3 DNA: TGTGCCAGTAGTATAAGCGGGAGTGAGACCCAGTACTTC.

This chain connects TRBV9 to TRBJ2-3; no clear D. The germline gives CDR1 SGDLS, CDR2 YYNGEE. Trimming left V 4 bases short and J 7 bases short, with 7 bases between. The CDR3 is 11 residues long. The CDR3 region has the DNA TGTGCCAGCAGCTCGGAGCATACGCAGTATTTT. As protein: CASSSEHTQYF.

The chain couples TRBV6-5 to TRBJ2-6, with D hard to call. The CDR3 has 15 residues. Trimming took 5 bases from V and 1 from J, leaving 9 bases between them. In germline, CDR1 is MNHEY, CDR2 SVGAGI. CDR3 loop: CASSKDTSGANVLTF. CDR3 nucleotide sequence: TGTGCCAGCAGTAAAGACACGTCTGGGGCCAACGTCCTGACTTTC.

The gene calls are TRBV23-1 and TRBJ1-2, with a possible D match to TRBD1 (5 bases). TRBV23-1 is annotated as an ORF whose role is uncertain. Trimming pared 0 bases from V and 4 bases from J, leaving 9 bases between. CDR3 length equals 14 residues. The CDR3 DNA is TGCGCCAGCAGTCAATCTGGCGGGGGCTATGGCTACACCTTC. It translates to CASSQSGGGYGYTF.

This clone was counted a single time. The rearrangement uses TRBV19 and TRBJ1-5, with D perhaps TRBD1 (6 bases). This CDR3 region has 16 residues. V was pared by 4 bases and J by 4 bases, with 17 bases between. Germline CDR1 reads LNHDA; CDR2 reads SQIVND (reference sequence). The CDR3 protein is CASSTQSGGRNQPQHF. In DNA, the CDR3 is TGTGCCAGTAGTACCCAGAGCGGGGGCAGAAATCAGCCCCAGCATTTT.

About this clone itself: A read error may account for a junction end that differs from germline. This chain's CDR3 is CAISKANNEQFF. As DNA, the CDR3 is TGTGCCATCAGTAAAGCAAACAATGAGCAGTTCTTC. V gene TRBV28 combines with J gene TRBJ2-1, with D hard to call. The germline CDR1 and CDR2 sequences are MDHEN and SYDVKM. The length of the CDR3 is 12 residues.

V and J are TRBV18 and TRBJ1-1; a weak D match, TRBD1 (6 bases). V shed 6 bases and J shed 7 bases, with 15 bases lying between them. The CDR3 contains 13 residues. Germline values: CDR1 KGHSH, CDR2 LQKENI. Here the CDR3 reads CASSLGTLNEAFF. In DNA form, the CDR3 reads TGTGCCAGCTCGCTCGGGACATTGAATGAAGCTTTCTTT. The variable domain in full, with the rest retrieved from reference TRBV18 and TRBJ1-1, is NAGVMQNPRHLVRRRGQEARLRCSPMKGHSHVYWYRQLPEEGLKFMVYLQKENIIDESGMPKERFSAEFPKEGPSILRIQQVVRGDSAAYFCASSLGTLNEAFFGQGTRLTVV.

About this clone itself: One junction end disagrees with the germline gene, perhaps due to a read error. The CDR3 DNA reads as TGTGCCAGCAGCTTAGATGGGACAGGCCCAGCCGATTTT. Its translation: CASSLDGTGPADF. The chain has TRBV11-3 and TRBJ1-3; the match to TRBD1 covers 8 bases. This CDR3 has 13 amino acids. Germline V gene lookup returns CDR1 SGHNT and CDR2 YENEEA.

This chain joins TRBV27 and TRBJ2-1; D may be TRBD2 (5 bases). CDR3 size: 14 residues. The V gene lost 6 bases and the J gene lost 1 base, with 10 bases spanning the gap. Germline CDR1 is MNHEY and CDR2 is SMNVEV (reference sequence). As DNA, the CDR3 is TGTGCCAGCAGCCCCCCGGGGTCCTACAATGAGCAGTTCTTC. Translation gives CASSPPGSYNEQFF.

The J gene is TRBJ1-2, the V gene TRBV27, with 8 bases matching TRBD1. Germline CDR1 is MNHEY and CDR2 is SMNVEV (reference sequence). This CDR3 is 14 amino acids long. Germline trimming cut 3 bases from V and 4 bases from J; bases unmatched to any gene: 4. The CDR3 DNA reads as TGTGCCAGCAGTTTGTCAGGGGGCAGCTATGGCTACACCTTC. Amino acid sequence: CASSLSGGSYGYTF.

The V and J genes are TRBV19 and TRBJ1-5; TRBD1 aligns across 8 bases. V was clipped by 5 bases and J by 6 bases; unmatched bases: 6. The germline CDR1 and CDR2 sequences are LNHDA and SQIVND (reference sequence). The CDR3 sequence is 14 residues long. DNA for the CDR3: TGTGCCAGTAGTCAGGGGGCCCGGGGTCAGCCCCAGCATTTT. It codes for CASSQGARGQPQHF. Full variable domain (rest looked up from reference TRBV19 and TRBJ1-5): DGGITQSPKYLFRKEGQNVTLSCEQNLNHDAMYWYRQDPGQGLRLIYYSQIVNDFQKGDIAEGYSVSREKKESFPLTVTSAQKNPTAFYLCASSQGARGQPQHFGDGTRLSIL.

This clone was counted once. V usage is TRBV19 and J usage is TRBJ2-5; 10 positions match TRBD2. V shed 0 bases, J shed 5 bases, and the junction held 6 bases outside the gene matches. CDR1 and CDR2 from the germline V gene are LNHDA and SQIVND (reference sequence). The CDR3 has 16 amino acids. The CDR3 DNA sequence: TGTGCCAGTAGTATAGAAGGCCAGCGGGAGGGTGAGACCCAGTACTTC. This gives the protein CASSIEGQREGETQYF.

To note about this clone: A read error may account for a junction end that differs from germline. The chain recombines TRBV28 with TRBJ2-4, with 10 bases aligning to TRBD2. This CDR3 spans 17 amino acids. Germline V gene lookup returns CDR1 MDHEN and CDR2 SYDVKM. The CDR3 here is CASSLPSGRGAQNIQYF. The CDR3 DNA reads as TGTGCCAGCAGTTTACCTAGCGGGAGAGGAGCCCAAAACATTCAGTACTTC.

This chain links TRBV18 with TRBJ2-7; D perhaps matches TRBD2 (6 bases). This CDR3 contains 15 residues. In germline, CDR1 is KGHSH, CDR2 LQKENI. V gave up 3 bases and J gave up 6 bases, with 18 bases separating them. The DNA of the CDR3 is TGTGCCAGCTCACCTGGCCGGGGAGGACTACGCGAGCAGTACTTC. Its translation is CASSPGRGGLREQYF.

The V and J genes are TRBV11-2 and TRBJ2-3; possible D gene TRBD1, 5 bases. The germline gives CDR1 SGHAT, CDR2 FQNNGV. The V gene lost 1 base and the J gene lost 4 bases, with 6 bases spanning the gap. The CDR3 covers 13 residues. The CDR3 DNA reads as TGTGCCAGCAGCTTAGGACAGCCAGATACGCAGTATTTT. Protein product: CASSLGQPDTQYF.

The rearrangement uses TRBV7-9 and TRBJ2-6, with D possibly being TRBD2 (6 bases). Germline V lookup: CDR1 SEHNR, CDR2 FQNEAQ (reference sequence). With 0 bases removed from V and 1 base from J, the gap between germline ends came to 10 bases. The CDR3 totals 17 residues. The CDR3 region is CASSLAPGTSGANVLTF. In DNA form, the CDR3 reads TGTGCCAGCAGCTTAGCCCCCGGGACTTCTGGGGCCAACGTCCTGACTTTC.

The chain has TRBV5-1 and TRBJ2-1; 13 bases match TRBD2. Germline lookup yields CDR1 SGHRS and CDR2 YFSETQ. V trimming: 6 bases; J trimming: 4 bases; junction bases outside the gene matches: 7. The CDR3 has 16 residues. The CDR3 spells CASTPPGLAGYNEQFF. The CDR3 region has the DNA TGCGCCAGCACCCCCCCGGGACTAGCGGGGTACAATGAGCAGTTCTTC. Looking up the rest from reference TRBV5-1 and TRBJ2-1 gives the full variable domain: KAGVTQTPRYLIKTRGQQVTLSCSPISGHRSVSWYQQTPGQGLQFLFEYFSETQRNKGNFPGRFSGRQFSNSRSEMNVSTLELGDSALYLCASTPPGLAGYNEQFFGPGTRLTVL.

This chain uses TRBV6-1 with TRBJ1-5; D perhaps matches TRBD1 (5 bases). V dropped 0 bases and J dropped 5 bases, with 11 bases sitting between them. Germline values: CDR1 MNHNS, CDR2 SASEGT. The CDR3 loop spans 15 amino acids. Written as DNA, the CDR3 is TGTGCCAGCAGTGAAGCGCTTCAGGGCTATCAGCCCCAGCATTTT. Its translation: CASSEALQGYQPQHF.

The chain recombines TRBV4-3 with TRBJ1-5; 7 bases align to TRBD1. The CDR3 contains 15 residues. V dropped 0 bases and J dropped 6; count of bases not matched to a gene: 5. In germline, CDR1 is LGHNA, CDR2 YSLEER. This CDR3 is CASSQDLAGGQPQHF. Here the CDR3 DNA reads TGCGCCAGCAGCCAAGATTTGGCAGGGGGTCAGCCCCAGCATTTT.

This clone was counted a few times. The chain combines TRBV7-6 with TRBJ2-3, with TRBD1 matching over 7 bases. The J segment lost 10 bases and the V segment lost 3 bases, leaving 7 bases of the junction unmatched. There are 13 residues in the CDR3. The germline gives CDR1 SGHVS, CDR2 FNYEAQ. CDR3 loop: CASSLVDRDPQYF. The CDR3 DNA reads as TGTGCCAGCAGCTTGGTTGACAGGGATCCGCAGTATTTT.

The genes are TRBV11-2 and TRBJ2-3; 9 positions match TRBD2. V was clipped by 5 bases and J by 3 bases; unmatched bases: 9. The CDR3 loop spans 16 amino acids. Germline V lookup: CDR1 SGHAT, CDR2 FQNNGV. CDR3 coding DNA: TGTGCCAGCAGCACCTTAGCGGGAGTGGGGACAGATACGCAGTATTTT. Residues: CASSTLAGVGTDTQYF.

This sequence joins TRBV13 and TRBJ2-2; 8 bases match TRBD2. V lost 4 bases, J lost 1 base, and 2 bases stayed unmatched. Germline V gene lookup returns CDR1 PRHDT and CDR2 FYEKMQ (reference sequence). The CDR3 extends over 15 amino acids. CDR3 coding DNA: TGTGCCAGCAGCTCCACTAGCGGGAACACCGGGGAGCTGTTTTTT. Translating it yields CASSSTSGNTGELFF.

The chain employs TRBV21-1 and TRBJ1-2; the table's D call of TRBD1 was not tested on the DNA. TRBV21-1 represents a pseudogene. This CDR3 is 14 amino acids long. The CDR3 DNA reads TGTGCCAGCAGCAAACCACAGGGTCCTGACGGCTACACCTTC. It translates to CASSKPQGPDGYTF.

This chain joins TRBV6-4 and TRBJ2-3, with TRBD2 matching over 11 bases. The CDR3 totals 15 residues. Per the germline V gene, CDR1 is MRHNA and CDR2 is SNTAGT. The V gene end was trimmed by 2 bases and the J gene end by 4 bases; junction bases not matched to a gene: 2. The CDR3 region has the DNA TGTGCCAGCAGTGACACTAGCGGGGGCTCAGATACGCAGTATTTT. Its protein product is CASSDTSGGSDTQYF.

CDR3 sequence: CASSSATTSTGTGEAFF. The DNA for the CDR3 is TGTGCCAGCAGCTCGGCTACCACCTCTACAGGGACGGGTGAAGCTTTCTTT. The chain couples TRBV5-8 to TRBJ1-1; tentatively, D is TRBD1 (6 bases). Trimming stripped 3 bases from V and 7 bases from J, with 25 bases between. Germline V gives CDR1 SGHTS, CDR2 YDEGEE. The CDR3 contains 17 residues. Together with reference TRBV5-8 and TRBJ1-1, the CDR3 gives the full variable domain: EAGVTQSPTHLIKTRGQQATLRCSPISGHTSVYWYQQALGLGLQFLLWYDEGEERNRGNFPPRFSGRQFPNYSSELNVNALELEDSALYLCASSSATTSTGTGEAFFGQGTRLTVV.

This chain uses TRBV4-3 with TRBJ1-3; the D is unclear. Per germline, CDR1 LGHNA and CDR2 YSLEER. V was shortened by 2 bases and J by 3 bases, with 8 bases between the two germline ends. The CDR3 runs 14 residues. CDR3 region: CASSQTAGGNTIYF. CDR3 sequence (DNA): TGCGCCAGCAGCCAAACGGCAGGTGGAAACACCATATATTTT.

This chain links TRBV28 with TRBJ2-3, with D perhaps matching TRBD2 (6 bases). This CDR3 spans 18 amino acids. Germline V gives CDR1 MDHEN, CDR2 SYDVKM. V gave up 2 bases and J gave up 1 base, with 19 bases separating them. The CDR3 loop reads CASSLPTSGGIGTDTQYF. CDR3 DNA: TGTGCCAGCAGTTTACCCACCTCGGGCGGGATCGGCACAGATACGCAGTATTTT. The entire variable domain, with the rest obtained from reference TRBV28 and TRBJ2-3, is as follows: DVKVTQSSRYLVKRTGEKVFLECVQDMDHENMFWYRQDPGLGLRLIYFSYDVKMKEKGDIPEGYSVSREKKERFSLILESASTNQTSMYLCASSLPTSGGIGTDTQYFGPGTRLTVL.

The genes are TRBV7-3 and TRBJ2-2, with D hard to call. In germline, CDR1 is SGHTA, CDR2 FQGTGA. CDR3 length: 13 residues. Between the trimmed V and J ends, which lost 2 bases and 7 bases, there was a span of 8 bases. CDR3 sequence reads: CASSLSGFGELFF. The DNA of the CDR3 is TGTGCCAGCAGCTTATCCGGGTTCGGGGAGCTGTTTTTT.

The genes are TRBV7-2 and TRBJ2-2; TRBD2 might be the D (7 bases). The length of the CDR3 is 16 residues. Trimming stripped 5 bases from V and 4 bases from J, with 17 bases between. CDR1 and CDR2 from the germline V gene are SGHTA and FQGNSA. As DNA, the CDR3 is TGTGCCAGCAGCCCCAGGGGAGGGGTCTCCACCGGGGAGCTGTTTTTT. This sequence encodes CASSPRGGVSTGELFF.

This clone was seen only once. The CDR3 sequence is CASSDPGLAGTYEQYF. The CDR3 DNA reads TGTGCCAGCAGCGATCCGGGACTAGCGGGAACCTACGAGCAGTACTTC. This chain uses TRBV7-2 with TRBJ2-7; 13 nucleotides align to TRBD2. The V segment lost 5 bases and the J segment 2 bases; nucleotides outside the gene matches: 6. Germline V gives CDR1 SGHTA, CDR2 FQGNSA. The CDR3 contains 16 residues.